A selection of T cell receptor beta chains follows, all from one sample in a study of T cell repertoires in aging, cancer and after chemotherapy. Each CDR3 protein gets one entry after TCRdb re-called the multiplex PCR reads with MiXCR. Among approximately 1,600 distinct CDR3 sequences listed, roughly 30% were seen once. Input material: blood. These TCRs come from a human donor with a solid tumor. The CDR3 runs from the conserved cysteine through the conserved F or W. Fields, in order: V gene, D gene, clone size, J gene, CDR3 length, CDR3 protein, CDR3 DNA. A D gene is named only where the DNA matches it firmly. Clone size is not always given. Where it is, it says once, few, many or a class for expanded clones.

V: TRBV12-3/TRBV12-4; D: TRBD1; size: .; J: TRBJ1-1; length: 14; CDR3: CASSFGTVNTEAFF; DNA: TGTGCCAGCAGTTTCGGGACAGTGAACACTGAAGCTTTCTTT
V: TRBV12-3/TRBV12-4; D: TRBD1; size: few; J: TRBJ1-2; length: 15; CDR3: CASRDRGRVGSGYTF; DNA: TGTGCCAGCAGGGACAGGGGGAGGGTCGGGTCCGGCTACACCTTC
V: TRBV18; D: .; size: .; J: TRBJ2-1; length: 11; CDR3: CASSSRDEQFF; DNA: TGTGCCAGCTCTTCCCGAGATGAGCAGTTCTTC
V: TRBV7-9; D: .; size: few; J: TRBJ1-4; length: 12; CDR3: CASSPVEQDLLF; DNA: TGTGCCAGCAGCCCGGTGGAACAGGATCTGCTTTTT
V: TRBV10-3; D: TRBD2; size: .; J: TRBJ2-5; length: 14; CDR3: CATRGLAGQETQYF; DNA: TGTGCCACCCGGGGACTAGCGGGCCAAGAGACCCAGTACTTC
V: TRBV28; D: .; size: few; J: TRBJ1-6; length: 14; CDR3: CATLWQGWGSPLHF; DNA: TGTGCCACTCTCTGGCAGGGATGGGGGTCACCCCTCCACTTT
V: TRBV20-1; D: TRBD1; size: once; J: TRBJ1-5; length: 14; CDR3: CSAMKGQEAQPQHF; DNA: TGCAGTGCTATGAAAGGACAGGAGGCTCAGCCCCAGCATTTT
V: TRBV6-1; D: TRBD2; size: few; J: TRBJ2-1; length: 17; CDR3: CASSGRVVREAGNEQFF; DNA: TGTGCCAGCAGTGGAAGGGTCGTGCGGGAGGCGGGGAATGAGCAGTTCTTC
V: TRBV19; D: .; size: few; J: TRBJ1-5; length: 13; CDR3: CASSIDPGQPQHF; DNA: TGTGCCAGTAGTATAGATCCGGGTCAGCCCCAGCATTTT
V: TRBV5-1; D: TRBD2; size: .; J: TRBJ2-6; length: 15; CDR3: CASSPGGSGANVLTF; DNA: TGTGCCAGCAGCCCGGGGGGGTCTGGGGCCAACGTCCTGACTTTC
V: TRBV20-1; D: .; size: .; J: TRBJ2-7; length: 13; CDR3: CSVGPTGSDEQYF; DNA: TGCAGTGTTGGTCCGACCGGGTCCGACGAGCAGTACTTC
V: TRBV28; D: .; size: .; J: TRBJ1-2; length: 11; CDR3: CATPAPGGYTF; DNA: TGTGCCACACCCGCCCCCGGTGGCTACACCTTC
V: TRBV24-1; D: .; size: .; J: TRBJ2-1; length: 13; CDR3: CATSDLLGLSQFF; DNA: TGTGCCACCAGTGATTTGCTCGGGTTATCGCAGTTCTTC
V: TRBV11-1; D: .; size: .; J: TRBJ2-4; length: 13; CDR3: CASSRVAKNIQYF; DNA: TGTGCCAGCAGCAGGGTAGCCAAAAACATTCAGTACTTC
V: TRBV19; D: .; size: few; J: TRBJ2-1; length: 14; CDR3: CASSPLGAYNEQFF; DNA: TGTGCCAGTAGTCCCCTGGGCGCCTACAATGAGCAGTTCTTC
V: TRBV7-9; D: .; size: .; J: TRBJ2-3; length: 13; CDR3: CASSPDGLDTQYF; DNA: TGTGCCAGCAGCCCCGACGGATTAGATACGCAGTATTTT
V: TRBV7-9; D: TRBD1; size: once; J: TRBJ1-1; length: 13; CDR3: CASSYPRGTEAFF; DNA: TGTGCCAGCAGCTACCCCAGGGGGACTGAAGCTTTCTTT
V: TRBV19; D: .; size: .; J: TRBJ2-7; length: 16; CDR3: CASSIGVGGKTYEQYF; DNA: TGTGCCAGTAGTATAGGCGTGGGAGGCAAAACCTACGAGCAGTACTTC
V: TRBV11-3; D: .; size: .; J: TRBJ2-3; length: 15; CDR3: CASSPSGTSTDTQYF; DNA: TGTGCCAGCAGCCCCAGCGGTACGAGCACAGATACGCAGTATTTT
V: TRBV12-3/TRBV12-4; D: .; size: .; J: TRBJ2-3; length: 13; CDR3: CASRRDEKDTQYF; DNA: TGTGCCAGCAGGCGGGACGAGAAAGATACGCAGTATTTT
V: TRBV6-5; D: .; size: large; J: TRBJ1-1; length: 12; CDR3: CASSYGGTEAFF; DNA: TGTGCCAGCAGTTATGGTGGCACTGAAGCTTTCTTT
V: TRBV27; D: .; size: .; J: TRBJ2-7; length: 14; CDR3: CASSFLGQDYKQYF; DNA: TGTGCCAGCAGTTTCCTTGGACAGGACTACAAGCAGTACTTC
V: TRBV7-9; D: .; size: few; J: TRBJ2-1; length: 18; CDR3: CASSLVPRDIRISNEQFF; DNA: TGTGCCAGCAGCTTAGTACCCCGGGACATACGAATTTCCAATGAGCAGTTCTTC
V: TRBV7-3; D: .; size: few; J: TRBJ2-1; length: 14; CDR3: CASSSRADYNEQFF; DNA: TGTGCCAGCAGCTCCAGGGCCGATTACAATGAGCAGTTCTTC
V: TRBV6-5; D: .; size: .; J: TRBJ1-3; length: 14; CDR3: CASVVQESGNTIYF; DNA: TGTGCCAGCGTTGTACAAGAATCAGGAAACACCATATATTTT
V: TRBV6-5; D: TRBD1; size: .; J: TRBJ2-7; length: 14; CDR3: CASSLRGPGYEQYF; DNA: TGTGCCAGCAGCTTAAGGGGGCCGGGATACGAGCAGTACTTC
V: TRBV12-3/TRBV12-4; D: .; size: .; J: TRBJ2-1; length: 16; CDR3: CASSFVAIGRHNEQFF; DNA: TGTGCCAGCAGTTTTGTGGCTATTGGACGACACAATGAGCAGTTCTTC
V: TRBV20-1; D: TRBD2; size: .; J: TRBJ2-7; length: 14; CDR3: CSARDKREPYEQYF; DNA: TGCAGTGCTAGAGATAAGCGGGAACCATACGAGCAGTACTTC
V: TRBV5-1; D: .; size: .; J: TRBJ1-2; length: 12; CDR3: CASRGQTYGYTF; DNA: TGCGCCAGCAGAGGACAGACCTATGGCTACACCTTC
V: TRBV6-6; D: .; size: few; J: TRBJ2-5; length: 13; CDR3: CASSYEVQETQYF; DNA: TGTGCCAGCAGTTATGAGGTGCAAGAGACCCAGTACTTC
V: TRBV19; D: .; size: few; J: TRBJ1-2; length: 12; CDR3: CASRNSYYGYTF; DNA: TGTGCCAGTAGGAACAGCTACTATGGCTACACCTTC
V: TRBV7-6; D: TRBD1; size: large; J: TRBJ1-6; length: 14; CDR3: CASSSRTGDSPLHF; DNA: TGTGCCAGCAGCTCCCGGACAGGGGATTCACCCCTCCACTTT
V: TRBV6-5; D: .; size: .; J: TRBJ1-1; length: 13; CDR3: CASKRGGETKAFF; DNA: TGTGCCAGCAAGCGAGGAGGGGAGACTAAAGCTTTCTTT
V: TRBV15; D: .; size: .; J: TRBJ1-5; length: 15; CDR3: CATSRDRVREQPQHF; DNA: TGTGCCACCAGCAGAGATCGGGTGAGGGAACAGCCCCAGCATTTT
V: TRBV7-6; D: .; size: .; J: TRBJ2-7; length: 13; CDR3: CASSLNRAGEQYF; DNA: TGTGCTAGCAGCCTGAATCGTGCGGGCGAGCAGTACTTC
V: TRBV7-9; D: TRBD1; size: .; J: TRBJ2-1; length: 14; CDR3: CASSRRDRGNEQFF; DNA: TGTGCCAGCAGCCGCCGGGACAGGGGGAATGAGCAGTTCTTC
V: TRBV6-1; D: .; size: few; J: TRBJ1-5; length: 15; CDR3: CASSGSGRRNQPQHF; DNA: TGTGCCAGCAGTGGCTCAGGGCGGAGAAATCAGCCCCAGCATTTT
V: TRBV19; D: .; size: few; J: TRBJ1-5; length: 12; CDR3: CASSIELEPQHF; DNA: TGTGCCAGTAGTATAGAGCTGGAGCCCCAGCATTTT
V: TRBV7-9; D: .; size: .; J: TRBJ1-1; length: 13; CDR3: CASSLEQGIVAFF; DNA: TGTGCCAGCAGCTTAGAGCAGGGTATTGTGGCTTTCTTT
V: TRBV7-6; D: .; size: large; J: TRBJ2-3; length: 12; CDR3: CASSELADTQYF; DNA: TGTGCCAGCAGCGAACTAGCAGATACGCAGTATTTT
V: TRBV4-2; D: .; size: .; J: TRBJ2-7; length: 14; CDR3: CASSQDRGPYEQYF; DNA: TGTGCCAGCAGCCAAGATCGGGGGCCGTACGAGCAGTACTTC
V: TRBV18; D: .; size: .; J: TRBJ1-2; length: 15; CDR3: CASSPPEGMNYGYTF; DNA: TGTGCCAGCTCACCACCCGAGGGGATGAATTATGGCTACACCTTC
V: TRBV7-9; D: .; size: few; J: TRBJ2-3; length: 15; CDR3: CASSLGGGGTDTQYF; DNA: TGTGCCAGCAGCTTAGGAGGGGGGGGCACAGATACGCAGTATTTT
V: TRBV20-1; D: .; size: .; J: TRBJ1-2; length: 13; CDR3: CSANTDMQYCYTF; DNA: TGCAGTGCTAACACAGATATGCAATATTGCTACACCTTC
V: TRBV5-6; D: TRBD2; size: .; J: TRBJ2-7; length: 15; CDR3: CASSTPSGRTYEQYF; DNA: TGTGCCAGCAGCACTCCTAGCGGGAGAACCTACGAGCAGTACTTC
V: TRBV19; D: TRBD1; size: .; J: TRBJ1-2; length: 14; CDR3: CASSIDRVDYGYTF; DNA: TGTGCCAGTAGTATCGACAGGGTGGACTATGGCTACACCTTC
V: TRBV29-1; D: .; size: once; J: TRBJ2-3; length: 12; CDR3: CSVLSPADTQYF; DNA: TGCAGCGTTCTCTCCCCGGCAGATACGCAGTATTTT
V: TRBV6-6; D: .; size: .; J: TRBJ2-1; length: 13; CDR3: CASTLSRAGEQFF; DNA: TGTGCCAGCACCCTTTCGAGGGCGGGGGAGCAGTTCTTC
V: TRBV25-1; D: .; size: once; J: TRBJ2-2; length: 13; CDR3: CASSEQASGELFF; DNA: TGTGCCAGCAGTGAGCAAGCCAGCGGGGAGCTGTTTTTT